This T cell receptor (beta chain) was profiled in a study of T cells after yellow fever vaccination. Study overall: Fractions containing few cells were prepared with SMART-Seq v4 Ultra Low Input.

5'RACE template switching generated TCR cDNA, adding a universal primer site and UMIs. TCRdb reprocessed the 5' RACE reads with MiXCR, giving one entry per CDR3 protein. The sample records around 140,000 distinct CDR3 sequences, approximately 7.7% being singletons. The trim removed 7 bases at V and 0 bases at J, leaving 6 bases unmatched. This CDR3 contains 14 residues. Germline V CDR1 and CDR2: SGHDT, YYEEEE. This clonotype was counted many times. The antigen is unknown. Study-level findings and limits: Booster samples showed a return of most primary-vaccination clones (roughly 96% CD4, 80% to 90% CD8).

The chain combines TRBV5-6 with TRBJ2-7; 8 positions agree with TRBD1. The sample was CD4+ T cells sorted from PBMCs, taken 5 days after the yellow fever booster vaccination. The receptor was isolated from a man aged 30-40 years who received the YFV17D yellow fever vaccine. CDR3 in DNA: TGTGCCAGCGGCAGGGGGCGTAGCTCCTACGAGCAGTACTTC. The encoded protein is CASGRGRSSYEQYF. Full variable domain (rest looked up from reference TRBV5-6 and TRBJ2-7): DAGVTQSPTHLIKTRGQQVTLRCSPKSGHDTVSWYQQALGQGPQFIFQYYEEEERQRGNFPDRFSGHQFPNYSSELNVNALLLGDSALYLCASGRGRSSYEQYFGPGTRLTVT.